Sequencing of this T cell receptor beta chain was carried out in a study of T-cell memory formation after mild COVID-19. 5'RACE primed at constant segments yielded TCR alpha and TCR beta cDNA libraries bearing sample barcodes and UMIs. Each CDR3 protein is one row after TCRdb ran MiXCR on the 5' RACE reads. This table holds some 100,000 distinct CDR3 sequences, around 10% found once. Findings of the study overall: Memory sampled before infection contained some responding clones, suggesting cross-reactive memory joined. Clones that contracted clustered mainly in CM and EM if CD4+ and in EMRA if CD8+. Nothing showed for sure that second-wave clones peaking on day 37 were SARS-CoV-2 specific.

As to this clonotype: Its matching antigen is unknown.

Sequencing used PBMCs or a T cell subset sorted from them (not recorded which). The sequence was collected from a man aged 18 to 29 who had mild COVID-19 (a few samples of this study predate the infection). Cell type and time point are not known.

This CDR3 reads CASSFGLAKNIQYF. The CDR3 bases are TGTGCCAGCAGTTTCGGTCTAGCCAAAAACATTCAGTACTTC. The genes are TRBV12-3 or TRBV12-4 and TRBJ2-4; D gene uncertain. V dropped 3 bases and J dropped 0 bases, with 6 bases sitting between them. The CDR3 runs to 14 residues.